A single T cell receptor beta chain is shown here with its context. Its antigen is not identified. TCRdb fed the RT-PCR reads into MiXCR, producing one record per CDR3 protein. The sample includes hundreds of thousands of distinct CDR3 sequences, around 13% of them seen just once. These data originate in a study of response to subunit inactivated influenza vaccine. Notes on the study in general: Only a handful of new T cells, the authors suggested, are recruited with each seasonal influenza vaccination.

This TCR came from a man aged 45 to 65 who received an inactivated influenza vaccine. Sequencing used PBMCs from blood, obtained 14 days before vaccination.

Written as DNA, the CDR3 is TGTGCCAGCGGTTCCCAGCACAATGAGCAGTTCTTC. It yields the protein CASGSQHNEQFF. The V gene is TRBV12-3 or TRBV12-4, the J gene TRBJ2-1; no clear D. V was pared by 8 bases and J by 5 bases, with 10 bases between. The CDR3 sequence is 12 residues long.